This TCR beta chain was obtained from a study of cytotoxic CD8 clonotypes in ibrutinib-treated CLL. Study at large: Of a cohort that held some 10 relapsed/refractory and some 16 treatment-naive patients, around 17 were IGHV unmutated. Specimens for response were gathered following a median roughly eleven months of therapy, spanning 6 to 36.

The V end was cut by 0 bases, the J end by 10 bases, with 9 bases between. In germline, CDR1 is MNHEY, CDR2 SVGAGI. This CDR3 spans 12 amino acids. Findings of the study overall: Clonality increased with ibrutinib response but returned toward baseline at progression. Sampling times (in sustained-remission versus progressing patients) were not the same.

Assay used: immunoSEQ multiplex PCR; TCRdb lists only in-frame clones, some missing. The repertoire has under 150,000 clones, around 84% of them found once; the top ten carry approximately 7.6%. Remarks on this clone: What it binds is unknown.

The origin of this receptor is a human donor with chronic lymphocytic leukemia. The sample consisted of PBMCs, taken after 36 months of ibrutinib treatment. The chain uses TRBV6-5 and TRBJ1-2; D ambiguous. The CDR3 reads CASSYSSFDYTF. The CDR3 DNA sequence: TGTGCCAGCAGTTACTCAAGTTTTGACTACACCTTC.